This TCR beta chain derives from a study of spatial heterogeneity in lung cancer. This clonotype was found many times. Per germline, CDR1 LNHDA and CDR2 SQIVND (reference sequence). V was clipped by 3 bases and J by 2 bases; unmatched bases: 6. The CDR3 has 15 amino acids. Documented time point: sample taken at primary tumor resection. TCRdb independently ran MiXCR on the 5' RACE reads; one entry per CDR3 protein. Among approximately 24,000 distinct CDR3 sequences listed, approximately 4.6% were seen once. This TCR derives from a male donor with early-stage non-small cell lung cancer. The chain links TRBV19 to TRBJ2-5; TRBD1 aligns across 7 bases. The source was PBMCs, collected at surgery. DNA of the CDR3: TGTGCCAGTAGTATGGGGCTCAGGGGGCAAGAGACCCAGTACTTC. The encoded protein is CASSMGLRGQETQYF.